A selection of T cell receptor beta chains follows, all from one sample in a study of blood T cells in healthy people across ages. TCRdb re-called the 5' RACE reads through MiXCR, storing one row per CDR3 protein. The sample consists of 1.5 million to 2 million distinct CDR3 sequences, roughly 28% of them appearing once. The source material was blood. All receptors derive from a woman aged 25-40 years in good health. The CDR3 runs from the conserved cysteine through the conserved F or W. The order of the fields is V gene, clone size, D gene, J gene, CDR3 DNA, CDR3 protein. A D gene is named only where the DNA matches it firmly. The size of a clone is reported for some rows only, either as once, few or many, or as a class for expanded clones.

V gene: TRBV5-5
clone size: many
D gene: .
J gene: TRBJ2-7
CDR3 DNA: TGTGCCAGCAGCTTGGAGGGTTCCTCCTCCTACGAGCAGTACTTC
CDR3 protein: CASSLEGSSSYEQYF

V gene: TRBV11-2
clone size: .
D gene: .
J gene: TRBJ1-2
CDR3 DNA: TGTGCCAGCAGCCCCGATATGGGCTCTGGCTACACCTTC
CDR3 protein: CASSPDMGSGYTF

V gene: TRBV5-4
clone size: .
D gene: .
J gene: TRBJ2-1
CDR3 DNA: TGTGCCAGCAGCTTGGACGCTAAGGGATACAATGAGCAGTTCTTC
CDR3 protein: CASSLDAKGYNEQFF

V gene: TRBV12-3/TRBV12-4
clone size: .
D gene: .
J gene: TRBJ1-6
CDR3 DNA: TGTGCCAGCGGCCCATGGGGGCCCAATTCACCCCTCCACTTT
CDR3 protein: CASGPWGPNSPLHF

V gene: TRBV4-2
clone size: .
D gene: .
J gene: TRBJ2-1
CDR3 DNA: TGTGCCAGCAGCCAAACCACGACTAACGGTCCCTACAATGAGCAGTTCTTC
CDR3 protein: CASSQTTTNGPYNEQFF

V gene: TRBV9
clone size: few
D gene: TRBD2
J gene: TRBJ2-1
CDR3 DNA: TGTGCCAGCAGCGTAGGGACTAGCGGGCCGGACAATGAGCAGTTCTTC
CDR3 protein: CASSVGTSGPDNEQFF

V gene: TRBV6-5
clone size: many
D gene: TRBD1
J gene: TRBJ2-7
CDR3 DNA: TGTGCCAGCAGTTACTCCTGGTTTCCCGGGACAGGCAACGACGAGCAGTACTTC
CDR3 protein: CASSYSWFPGTGNDEQYF

V gene: TRBV28
clone size: .
D gene: TRBD2
J gene: TRBJ2-1
CDR3 DNA: TGTGCCAGCAATTCCGGCCAAGCGGGAGTCCTTGAGCAGTTCTTC
CDR3 protein: CASNSGQAGVLEQFF

V gene: TRBV7-9
clone size: .
D gene: .
J gene: TRBJ1-2
CDR3 DNA: TGTGCCAGCAGCAAACATGACTCCCTGCATGGGGGCTACACCTTC
CDR3 protein: CASSKHDSLHGGYTF

V gene: TRBV20-1
clone size: many
D gene: .
J gene: TRBJ2-7
CDR3 DNA: TGCAGTGCTAGAGATGCGAAGGGTATGAGCGAGCAGTACTTC
CDR3 protein: CSARDAKGMSEQYF

V gene: TRBV7-6
clone size: few
D gene: TRBD1
J gene: TRBJ1-5
CDR3 DNA: TGTGCCAGCAGCTTAGGAGGGGCCCAGGGGGTTTATAGCAATCAGCCCCAGCATTTT
CDR3 protein: CASSLGGAQGVYSNQPQHF

V gene: TRBV7-3
clone size: many
D gene: .
J gene: TRBJ2-7
CDR3 DNA: TGTGCCAGCAGCGATACACAAACCAGCGAGCAGTACTTC
CDR3 protein: CASSDTQTSEQYF

V gene: TRBV7-2
clone size: .
D gene: .
J gene: TRBJ2-3
CDR3 DNA: TGTGCCAGCAGAATCAGTCGGACAGCGGCAGATACGCAGTATTTT
CDR3 protein: CASRISRTAADTQYF

V gene: TRBV20-1
clone size: .
D gene: TRBD2
J gene: TRBJ2-7
CDR3 DNA: TGCAGTGCTAGACCTGAACTAGCGGGGGGGATCTACGAGCAGTACTTC
CDR3 protein: CSARPELAGGIYEQYF

V gene: TRBV5-1
clone size: many
D gene: .
J gene: TRBJ2-5
CDR3 DNA: TGCGCCAGCAGCCCACCGCAGGGGGAGACCCAGTACTTC
CDR3 protein: CASSPPQGETQYF

V gene: TRBV2
clone size: .
D gene: .
J gene: TRBJ2-2
CDR3 DNA: TGTGCCAGCAGTGAGCGATTTGATTGGGCCGGGGAGCTGTTTTTT
CDR3 protein: CASSERFDWAGELFF

V gene: TRBV20-1
clone size: .
D gene: TRBD2
J gene: TRBJ2-5
CDR3 DNA: TGCAGTGCTCAGGCCCCCTCGGGTAGCGGGGGGGCGGAGACCCAGTACTTC
CDR3 protein: CSAQAPSGSGGAETQYF

V gene: TRBV13
clone size: once
D gene: TRBD2
J gene: TRBJ2-2
CDR3 DNA: TGTGCCAGCAGCTTAGGGCGGGGGAACGCCGGGGAGCTGTTTTTT
CDR3 protein: CASSLGRGNAGELFF

V gene: TRBV7-2
clone size: .
D gene: .
J gene: TRBJ1-1
CDR3 DNA: TGTGCCAGCAGCTTAGCGTCGGGCGCGGAAGCTTTCTTT
CDR3 protein: CASSLASGAEAFF

V gene: TRBV20-1
clone size: few
D gene: TRBD1
J gene: TRBJ2-1
CDR3 DNA: TGCAGTGCTAGAGATGACAGGGCTATATACAATGAGCAGTTCTTC
CDR3 protein: CSARDDRAIYNEQFF

V gene: TRBV12-3/TRBV12-4
clone size: many
D gene: .
J gene: TRBJ2-1
CDR3 DNA: TGTGCCAGCAGTTATCTAGACAATGAGCAGTTCTTC
CDR3 protein: CASSYLDNEQFF

V gene: TRBV27
clone size: many
D gene: TRBD1
J gene: TRBJ2-7
CDR3 DNA: TGTGCCAGCAGTTCCGCAGGGGGTCTGCGCTACGAGCAGTACTTC
CDR3 protein: CASSSAGGLRYEQYF

V gene: TRBV28
clone size: .
D gene: .
J gene: TRBJ2-3
CDR3 DNA: TGTGCCAGCAGCTCAGCAAACACAGATACGCAGTATTTT
CDR3 protein: CASSSANTDTQYF

V gene: TRBV11-2
clone size: few
D gene: .
J gene: TRBJ2-5
CDR3 DNA: TGTGCCGGCAGCGAACAGGGGAGGCAAGAGACCCAGTACTTC
CDR3 protein: CAGSEQGRQETQYF

V gene: TRBV30
clone size: .
D gene: .
J gene: TRBJ1-1
CDR3 DNA: TGTGCCTGGATCCCAAAAAGTGAAGCTTTCTTT
CDR3 protein: CAWIPKSEAFF

V gene: TRBV20-1
clone size: .
D gene: .
J gene: TRBJ2-5
CDR3 DNA: TGCAGTGCTGGACAGCCAGGGATAAGGGAGACCCAGTACTTC
CDR3 protein: CSAGQPGIRETQYF

V gene: TRBV9
clone size: .
D gene: TRBD1
J gene: TRBJ1-1
CDR3 DNA: TGTGCCAGCAGCGCGGACAGGGGTGGCACTGAAGCTTTCTTT
CDR3 protein: CASSADRGGTEAFF

V gene: TRBV6-1
clone size: few
D gene: TRBD1
J gene: TRBJ2-1
CDR3 DNA: TGTGCCAGCAGATCTATGACAGGGGGCCACAATGAGCAGTTCTTC
CDR3 protein: CASRSMTGGHNEQFF

V gene: TRBV12-3/TRBV12-4
clone size: many
D gene: .
J gene: TRBJ2-5
CDR3 DNA: TGTGCCAGCAGCCCCTTCCCCGGGGCCCAGTACTTC
CDR3 protein: CASSPFPGAQYF

V gene: TRBV15
clone size: once
D gene: TRBD1
J gene: TRBJ2-1
CDR3 DNA: TGTGCCGCCTCGGGACAGGGGTACGATGAGCAGTTCTTC
CDR3 protein: CAASGQGYDEQFF

V gene: TRBV5-4
clone size: few
D gene: .
J gene: TRBJ1-2
CDR3 DNA: TGTGCCAGCAGCTTCTTCGGGGGATCGGGCTACACCTTC
CDR3 protein: CASSFFGGSGYTF

V gene: TRBV4-1
clone size: .
D gene: .
J gene: TRBJ1-5
CDR3 DNA: TGCGCCAGCAGCCAGTGGGCGATAAGGGAGCCCCAGCATTTT
CDR3 protein: CASSQWAIREPQHF

V gene: TRBV5-1
clone size: few
D gene: TRBD1
J gene: TRBJ1-1
CDR3 DNA: TGCGCCAGCAGCGGGGACAGTGAAGCTTTCTTT
CDR3 protein: CASSGDSEAFF

V gene: TRBV12-3/TRBV12-4
clone size: .
D gene: .
J gene: TRBJ1-6
CDR3 DNA: TGTGCCAGCAGCGACAGATATAATTCACCCCTCCACTTT
CDR3 protein: CASSDRYNSPLHF

V gene: TRBV12-3/TRBV12-4
clone size: .
D gene: .
J gene: TRBJ1-1
CDR3 DNA: TGTGCCAGCAGTTTAGGGAGACTCACTGAAGCTTTCTTT
CDR3 protein: CASSLGRLTEAFF

V gene: TRBV7-9
clone size: once
D gene: TRBD1
J gene: TRBJ2-7
CDR3 DNA: TGTGCCAACAGCTCCCCGGGACAGGGTATCTACGGGCAGTACTTC
CDR3 protein: CANSSPGQGIYGQYF

V gene: TRBV6-1
clone size: few
D gene: TRBD2
J gene: TRBJ2-1
CDR3 DNA: TGTGCCAGCAGTCTACATGGAGCGGGGGGTTACAATGAGCAGTTCTTC
CDR3 protein: CASSLHGAGGYNEQFF

V gene: TRBV29-1
clone size: many
D gene: TRBD1
J gene: TRBJ1-2
CDR3 DNA: TGCAGCGTTCTTGACAGGGAGGGAGGCTACACCTTC
CDR3 protein: CSVLDREGGYTF

V gene: TRBV29-1
clone size: few
D gene: TRBD2
J gene: TRBJ2-1
CDR3 DNA: TGCAGCGTCCAGGCCGGGACTAACTCCTACAATGAGCAGTTCTTC
CDR3 protein: CSVQAGTNSYNEQFF

V gene: TRBV10-1
clone size: .
D gene: TRBD2
J gene: TRBJ2-3
CDR3 DNA: TGCGCCAGCAGTACCGGGACTAGCGGGAAAAATACGCAGTATTTT
CDR3 protein: CASSTGTSGKNTQYF

V gene: TRBV7-9
clone size: .
D gene: TRBD2
J gene: TRBJ2-5
CDR3 DNA: TGTGCCAGCAGGACCGGGTTGGGGGGGGAGACCCAGTACTTC
CDR3 protein: CASRTGLGGETQYF

V gene: TRBV4-3
clone size: .
D gene: .
J gene: TRBJ2-2
CDR3 DNA: TGCGCCAGCAGCCAGGATTTTTCGAACACCGGGGAGCTGTTTTTT
CDR3 protein: CASSQDFSNTGELFF

V gene: TRBV28
clone size: few
D gene: TRBD1
J gene: TRBJ2-7
CDR3 DNA: TGTGCCAGCAGGACCGGGACAGGATGGTTCGAGCAGTACTTC
CDR3 protein: CASRTGTGWFEQYF

V gene: TRBV4-1
clone size: few
D gene: .
J gene: TRBJ2-1
CDR3 DNA: TGCGCCAGCAGCCGGCGACAGCTCCTAAATGAGCAGTTCTTC
CDR3 protein: CASSRRQLLNEQFF

V gene: TRBV4-1
clone size: few
D gene: .
J gene: TRBJ2-1
CDR3 DNA: TGCGCCAGCAGCCACGGGCGTATAGCCTGGGGCCGCAATGAGCAGTTCTTC
CDR3 protein: CASSHGRIAWGRNEQFF

V gene: TRBV7-7
clone size: .
D gene: TRBD1
J gene: TRBJ2-1
CDR3 DNA: TGTGCCAGCAGCACTGGGACAGGGTCCCACAATGAGCAGTTCTTC
CDR3 protein: CASSTGTGSHNEQFF

V gene: TRBV10-1
clone size: .
D gene: TRBD1
J gene: TRBJ1-1
CDR3 DNA: TGCGCCAGCAGTGAGATGACAGGGAGGGACACTGAAGCTTTCTTT
CDR3 protein: CASSEMTGRDTEAFF

V gene: TRBV12-5
clone size: many
D gene: .
J gene: TRBJ1-2
CDR3 DNA: TGTGCTAGTGGTTTGGTACGGAATCCCGGCATCCGTCCTAACTATGGCTACACCTTC
CDR3 protein: CASGLVRNPGIRPNYGYTF

V gene: TRBV29-1
clone size: .
D gene: .
J gene: TRBJ2-1
CDR3 DNA: TGCAGCGTTGGCGAAGAAAATTACAATGAGCAGTTCTTC
CDR3 protein: CSVGEENYNEQFF

V gene: TRBV4-1
clone size: .
D gene: .
J gene: TRBJ2-2
CDR3 DNA: TGCGCCAGCAGCCAAGAATTTATGGGGAACACCGGGGAGCTGTTTTTT
CDR3 protein: CASSQEFMGNTGELFF

V gene: TRBV18
clone size: .
D gene: .
J gene: TRBJ2-3
CDR3 DNA: TGTGCCAGCTCACCCGTACAGGGGGCCCTAGCGGGAGATACGCAGTATTTT
CDR3 protein: CASSPVQGALAGDTQYF

V gene: TRBV5-1
clone size: .
D gene: .
J gene: TRBJ2-1
CDR3 DNA: TGCGCCAGCAGCTTGGGCCGGGACCGCCCCAGCAATGAGCAGTTCTTC
CDR3 protein: CASSLGRDRPSNEQFF

V gene: TRBV6-6
clone size: many
D gene: TRBD2
J gene: TRBJ2-3
CDR3 DNA: TGTGCCAGCAGTGACCTAGCGGCTAGCACAGATACGCAGTATTTT
CDR3 protein: CASSDLAASTDTQYF

V gene: TRBV5-4
clone size: few
D gene: TRBD2
J gene: TRBJ2-1
CDR3 DNA: TGTGCCAGCAGTAGGACTAGCGGGGGAGTGGACAATGAGCAGTTCTTC
CDR3 protein: CASSRTSGGVDNEQFF

V gene: TRBV5-1
clone size: .
D gene: .
J gene: TRBJ1-2
CDR3 DNA: TGCGCCAGCAGCTTGGAGCCGGGACGAGTGAGCGGTGGCTACACCTTC
CDR3 protein: CASSLEPGRVSGGYTF

V gene: TRBV7-6
clone size: .
D gene: TRBD1
J gene: TRBJ2-7
CDR3 DNA: TGTGCCAGCAGCTTCGGTTACGGGACAGAGCACAATGAGCAGTACTTC
CDR3 protein: CASSFGYGTEHNEQYF

V gene: TRBV20-1
clone size: .
D gene: .
J gene: TRBJ1-5
CDR3 DNA: TGCAGTGCTCCGACCGGCGTCGGGGGGCCCCAGCATTTT
CDR3 protein: CSAPTGVGGPQHF

V gene: TRBV7-2
clone size: .
D gene: .
J gene: TRBJ2-1
CDR3 DNA: TGTGCCGGCAGCCTCCGAGCGCCCACCTACAATGAGCAGTTCTTC
CDR3 protein: CAGSLRAPTYNEQFF

V gene: TRBV7-2
clone size: few
D gene: TRBD2
J gene: TRBJ2-7
CDR3 DNA: TGTGCCAGCAGCTCAGGATTCTCTAGCGGGAGGGCCAGAGTGTTCGAGCAGTACTTC
CDR3 protein: CASSSGFSSGRARVFEQYF